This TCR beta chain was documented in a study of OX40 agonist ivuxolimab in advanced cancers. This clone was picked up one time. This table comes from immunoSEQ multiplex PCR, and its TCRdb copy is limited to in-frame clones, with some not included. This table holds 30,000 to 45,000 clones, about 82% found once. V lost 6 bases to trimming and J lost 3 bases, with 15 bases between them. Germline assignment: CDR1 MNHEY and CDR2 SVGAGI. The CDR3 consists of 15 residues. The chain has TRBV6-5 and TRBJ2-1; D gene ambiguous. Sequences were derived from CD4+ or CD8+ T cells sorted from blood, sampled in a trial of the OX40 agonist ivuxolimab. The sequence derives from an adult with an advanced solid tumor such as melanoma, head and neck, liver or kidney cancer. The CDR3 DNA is TGTGCCAGCAGCTTAAGTTCGTGGGACTACAATGAGCAGTTCTTC. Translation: CASSLSSWDYNEQFF.